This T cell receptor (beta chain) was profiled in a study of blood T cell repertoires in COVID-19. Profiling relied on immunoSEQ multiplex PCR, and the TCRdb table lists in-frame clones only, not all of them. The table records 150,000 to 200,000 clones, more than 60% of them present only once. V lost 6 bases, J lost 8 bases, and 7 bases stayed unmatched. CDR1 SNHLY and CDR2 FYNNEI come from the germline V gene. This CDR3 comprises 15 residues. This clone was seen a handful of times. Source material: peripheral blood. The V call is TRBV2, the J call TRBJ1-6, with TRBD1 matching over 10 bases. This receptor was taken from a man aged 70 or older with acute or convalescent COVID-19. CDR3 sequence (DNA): TGTGCCAGCAGCGCAAGGACAGGGGGGGATTCACCCCTCCACTTT. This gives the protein CASSARTGGDSPLHF.